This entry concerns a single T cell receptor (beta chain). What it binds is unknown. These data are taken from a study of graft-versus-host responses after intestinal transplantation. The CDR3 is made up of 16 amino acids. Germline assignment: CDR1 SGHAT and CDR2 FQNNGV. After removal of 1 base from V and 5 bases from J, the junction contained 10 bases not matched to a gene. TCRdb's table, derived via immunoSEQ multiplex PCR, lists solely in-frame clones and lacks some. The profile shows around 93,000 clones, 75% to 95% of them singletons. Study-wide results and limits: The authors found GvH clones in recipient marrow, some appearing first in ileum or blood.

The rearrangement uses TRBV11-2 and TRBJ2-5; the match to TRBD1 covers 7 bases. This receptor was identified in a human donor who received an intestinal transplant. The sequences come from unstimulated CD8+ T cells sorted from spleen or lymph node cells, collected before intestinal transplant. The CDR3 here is CASSLGKTGDLETQYF. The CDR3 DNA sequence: TGTGCCAGCAGCTTAGGGAAAACAGGGGATCTCGAGACCCAGTACTTC.